The 26 T cell receptor beta chains presented below share a single source sample, sequenced in a study of PD-L1 blockade in urothelial cancer. This table comes from immunoSEQ multiplex PCR, and its TCRdb copy is limited to in-frame clones, with some not included. The sample lists approximately 91,000 clones, around 78% occurring once. Time point indicated: peripheral blood 6 weeks after treatment start. The sequencing used PBMCs, collected around atezolizumab (anti-PD-L1) treatment. These TCRs come from a man aged 70 or older with urothelial cancer.

The V and J genes are TRBV19 and TRBJ1-6; D unresolved. CDR1 and CDR2 (germline): LNHDA, SQIVND (reference sequence). There are 14 residues in the CDR3. Trimming took 5 bases from V and 7 from J, leaving 12 bases between them. CDR3 in amino acids: CASSFLGRNSPLHF. The CDR3 region has the DNA TGTGCCAGTAGTTTCCTTGGCAGGAATTCACCCCTCCACTTT.

This clone appeared once. The chain is built from TRBV19 and TRBJ2-7, with no clear D. The germline gives CDR1 LNHDA, CDR2 SQIVND (reference sequence). This CDR3 spans 15 amino acids. Between the trimmed V and J ends, which lost 3 bases and 5 bases, there was a span of 17 bases. The CDR3 loop reads CASSIRLESVHEQYF. As DNA, the CDR3 is TGTGCCAGTAGTATCCGGTTGGAGTCGGTCCACGAGCAGTACTTC.

This chain uses TRBV2 with TRBJ2-1; TRBD2 matches at 8 bases. This CDR3 has 17 residues. Germline values: CDR1 SNHLY, CDR2 FYNNEI. V lost 3 bases, J lost 8 bases, and 15 bases stayed unmatched. The DNA of the CDR3 is TGTGCCAGCAGTGAGTTTCGCGGGACTAGGAATACTGATGAGCAGTTCTTC. Its protein product is CASSEFRGTRNTDEQFF.

The genes are TRBV5-1 and TRBJ2-7; weak D call: TRBD2 (6 bases). This CDR3 has 16 residues. Germline V gene lookup returns CDR1 SGHRS and CDR2 YFSETQ. The V end lost 0 bases, the J end lost 5 bases, and 18 bases lay between the germline ends. The CDR3 loop reads CASSLGNPGLLNEQYF. Written as DNA, the CDR3 is TGCGCCAGCAGCTTGGGGAACCCGGGACTCTTAAACGAGCAGTACTTC.

V usage is TRBV18 and J usage is TRBJ2-2; the D gene is possibly TRBD2 (5 bases). The germline V gene has CDR1 KGHSH and CDR2 LQKENI. V was pared by 3 bases and J by 6 bases, with 14 bases between. CDR3 length: 15 residues. In nucleotides, the CDR3 is TGTGCCAGCTCACCCCAGCAGAGGGTAGCCGGGGAGCTGTTTTTT. Translation: CASSPQQRVAGELFF.

J is TRBJ2-1 and V is TRBV9; 7 bases match TRBD2. CDR1 is SGDLS, CDR2 YYNGEE, per germline. The V segment lost 7 bases and the J segment 7 bases; nucleotides outside the gene matches: 11. The CDR3 has 14 residues. In DNA form, the CDR3 reads TGTGCCAGCGGGGGGGGGTCCCCGGAAAATGAGCAGTTCTTC. This gives the protein CASGGGSPENEQFF.

In this sample, this clone turned up a few times. The chain carries TRBV7-9 and TRBJ1-1; the D is unclear. This CDR3 is built from 13 residues. Deletions cut 5 bases from V and 8 bases from J, with 15 bases between. CDR1 SEHNR and CDR2 FQNEAQ come from the germline V gene (reference sequence). The CDR3 sequence: CASSRGPQREAFF. CDR3 nucleotide sequence: TGTGCCAGCAGCAGAGGACCGCAGCGGGAAGCTTTCTTT.

The chain joins TRBV9 to TRBJ2-1; 9 bases are shared with TRBD1. The germline CDR1 and CDR2 sequences are SGDLS and YYNGEE. With V trimmed by 4 bases and J by 0 bases, 5 bases remained unmatched. The CDR3 totals 16 residues. The CDR3 nucleotides read TGTGCCAGCAGCCTTGACAGGGGGGTCTCCTACAATGAGCAGTTCTTC. It codes for CASSLDRGVSYNEQFF.

The genes are TRBV7-9 and TRBJ2-7, with D perhaps matching TRBD1 (6 bases). Germline V gives CDR1 SEHNR, CDR2 FQNEAQ (reference sequence). The CDR3 runs 14 residues. Trimming removed 7 bases at V and 4 bases at J, with 17 bases between. This chain's CDR3 is CASNFPDREYEQYF. The CDR3 coding sequence is TGTGCCAGCAACTTCCCGGACAGAGAGTACGAGCAGTACTTC.

The chain links TRBV7-2 to TRBJ2-5; weak D call: TRBD1 (6 bases). Germline V gene sequence: CDR1 SGHTA, CDR2 FQGNSA. The germline V and J ends were trimmed by 4 bases and 7 bases, with 19 bases remaining between them. This CDR3 is 15 amino acids long. The CDR3 sequence: CASSSPSTGKGTQYF. CDR3 nucleotides: TGTGCCAGCAGCTCCCCTTCGACAGGAAAGGGGACCCAGTACTTC.

This clone has only one observation. The V call is TRBV27, the J call TRBJ1-1; the match to TRBD1 covers 9 bases. The CDR3 length is 14 residues. CDR1 and CDR2 (germline): MNHEY, SMNVEV (reference sequence). V trimming: 6 bases; J trimming: 6 bases; junction bases outside the gene matches: 8. The CDR3 loop is CASSQQGAMAEAFF. CDR3 sequence (DNA): TGTGCCAGCAGCCAACAGGGGGCGATGGCTGAAGCTTTCTTT.

The chain uses TRBV10-3 and TRBJ2-3; 9 positions agree with TRBD2. Germline V lookup: CDR1 ENHRY, CDR2 SYGVKD. There are 14 residues in the CDR3. J gave up 1 base and V 7 bases, and 3 bases lay outside the gene matches. This CDR3 reads CAIKEREGTDTQYF. CDR3 in DNA: TGTGCCATCAAGGAGCGGGAGGGCACAGATACGCAGTATTTT.

This chain links TRBV6-5 with TRBJ2-1; perhaps TRBD2 as D (6 bases). This CDR3 spans 15 amino acids. Germline V gene lookup returns CDR1 MNHEY and CDR2 SVGAGI. Deletions cut 2 bases from V and 4 bases from J, with 12 bases between. The CDR3 DNA follows: TGTGCCAGCAGTTACGTGGCTAGCGATTACAATGAGCAGTTCTTC. It encodes CASSYVASDYNEQFF.

The sample holds a few counts of this clone. The V call is TRBV11-3, the J call TRBJ2-7; TRBD2 matches at 7 bases. J gave up 6 bases and V 8 bases, and 19 bases lay outside the gene matches. Germline V gene sequence: CDR1 SGHNT, CDR2 YENEEA. CDR3 length equals 16 residues. CDR3: CASFTSHSGGGGEQYF. The CDR3 DNA reads as TGTGCCAGCTTTACAAGCCATAGCGGTGGCGGGGGCGAGCAGTACTTC.

This clone appeared a single time. The chain employs TRBV29-1 and TRBJ1-3; D is uncertain. The V end was cut by 5 bases, the J end by 0 bases, with 11 bases between. CDR1 is SQVTM and CDR2 is ANQGSEA in the germline V gene. This CDR3 spans 14 amino acids. The chain's CDR3 is CSVQGLSSGNTIYF. The CDR3 nucleotides are TGCAGCGTTCAAGGCCTGAGCTCTGGAAACACCATATATTTT. Variable domain in full (rest from reference TRBV29-1 and TRBJ1-3): SAVISQKPSRDICQRGTSLTIQCQVDSQVTMMFWYRQQPGQSLTLIATANQGSEATYESGFVIDKFPISRPNLTFSTLTVSNMSPEDSSIYLCSVQGLSSGNTIYFGEGSWLTVV.

The CDR3 nucleotides read TGTGCCAGCAGCGTAGCGGAGGGCGACACCGGGGAGCTGTTTTTT. Its protein is CASSVAEGDTGELFF. The J gene is TRBJ2-2, the V gene TRBV9, with TRBD2 as a possible D gene (6 bases). There are 15 residues in the CDR3. V was shortened by 0 bases and J by 3 bases, with 9 bases between the two germline ends. Germline V gives CDR1 SGDLS, CDR2 YYNGEE. Drawing the rest from reference TRBV9 and TRBJ2-2, the complete variable domain is DSGVTQTPKHLITATGQRVTLRCSPRSGDLSVYWYQQSLDQGLQFLIQYYNGEERAKGNILERFSAQQFPDLHSELNLSSLELGDSALYFCASSVAEGDTGELFFGEGSRLTVL.

In this sample, this clone turned up a few times. V and J are TRBV6-1 and TRBJ2-7; tentatively, D is TRBD2 (6 bases). Germline V gives CDR1 MNHNS, CDR2 SASEGT. Trimming removed 3 bases from V and 11 bases from J, with 17 bases in between. The CDR3 runs 13 residues. The CDR3 DNA is TGTGCCAGCAGTGACCCGGGACTCCCGCCCGAGTACTTC. Amino acids: CASSDPGLPPEYF.

J is TRBJ1-5 and V is TRBV7-9, with D unclear. The ends were cut back, 1 base at V and 1 base at J, with 5 bases in the middle. This CDR3 contains 14 residues. Germline V gene lookup returns CDR1 SEHNR and CDR2 FQNEAQ (reference sequence). DNA of the CDR3: TGTGCCAGCAGCTTAGTAGAGAGCAATCAGCCCCAGCATTTT. Translation gives CASSLVESNQPQHF.

The CDR3 DNA follows: TGTGCCAGCAGCCCATGGGGGGATCAGCCCCAGCATTTT. Translated, it gives CASSPWGDQPQHF. The chain recombines TRBV7-2 with TRBJ1-5; D may be TRBD1 (5 bases). Between the trimmed V and J ends, which lost 5 bases and 5 bases, there was a span of 10 bases. Germline V gene lookup returns CDR1 SGHTA and CDR2 FQGNSA. This CDR3 region has 13 residues.

This chain joins TRBV15 and TRBJ2-3, with TRBD2 identical over 9 bases. This CDR3 is 15 amino acids long. Germline trimming cut 8 bases from V and 0 bases from J; bases unmatched to any gene: 6. Germline CDR1 LNHNV, CDR2 YYDKDF (reference sequence). CDR3 coding DNA: TGTGCCACCCTCTTAGCGGGAGCGAGCACAGATACGCAGTATTTT. It specifies CATLLAGASTDTQYF.

The chain combines TRBV4-2 with TRBJ2-7, with 9 bases identical to TRBD2. The CDR3 length is 15 residues. With V trimmed by 0 bases and J by 6 bases, 6 bases remained unmatched. Germline-derived CDR1 and CDR2 are LGHNA and YNFKEQ. The CDR3 DNA reads as TGTGCCAGCAGCCAAGATTTTAGCGGGAGAGGCGAGCAGTACTTC. Its protein is CASSQDFSGRGEQYF.

J is TRBJ2-3 and V is TRBV12-5, with D possibly being TRBD1 (5 bases). V lost 6 bases to trimming and J lost 1 base, with 20 bases between them. This CDR3 spans 17 amino acids. Per the germline V gene, CDR1 is LGHNT and CDR2 is FRNRAP. As DNA, the CDR3 is TGTGCTAGTGGCAAGGGGCAGATGAACGCGGGCACAGATACGCAGTATTTT. It is translated as CASGKGQMNAGTDTQYF. The full variable domain, with the rest looked up from reference TRBV12-5 and TRBJ2-3, is DARVTQTPRHKVTEMGQEVTMRCQPILGHNTVFWYRQTMMQGLELLAYFRNRAPLDDSGMPKDRFSAEMPDATLATLKIQPSEPRDSAVYFCASGKGQMNAGTDTQYFGPGTRLTVL.

The rearrangement links TRBV5-4 to TRBJ1-2; 9 nucleotides agree with TRBD1. Germline lookup yields CDR1 SGHNT and CDR2 YYREEE (reference sequence). J lost 7 bases, V lost 0 bases, and 7 bases had no gene match. The CDR3 consists of 15 residues. CDR3 nucleotide sequence: TGTGCCAGCAGCTTGGACAGGGGGCCGGTCGGTGGCTACACCTTC. It yields the protein CASSLDRGPVGGYTF.

The chain links TRBV7-8 to TRBJ1-3; 9 bases line up with TRBD1. Germline CDR1 SGHVS, CDR2 FQNEAQ. V shed 4 bases and J 1 base; nucleotides not matched to a gene: 2. The CDR3 totals 15 residues. In DNA form, the CDR3 reads TGTGCCAGCAGCTGGGGACAGGGTTCTGGAAACACCATATATTTT. Its protein is CASSWGQGSGNTIYF.

The chain recombines TRBV14 with TRBJ1-1, with TRBD1 identical over 9 bases. CDR1 is SGHDN, CDR2 FVKESK, per germline. V shed 4 bases and J 7 bases; nucleotides not matched to a gene: 4. CDR3 length equals 13 residues. The CDR3 here is CASSLTGGNEAFF. The CDR3 DNA is TGTGCCAGCAGCCTGACAGGGGGAAATGAAGCTTTCTTT.

J is TRBJ1-1 and V is TRBV18, with D perhaps TRBD1 (5 bases). CDR1 is KGHSH and CDR2 is LQKENI in the germline V gene. Trimming shortened V by 4 bases and J by 1 base, and 13 bases separated the two germline ends. CDR3 length equals 15 residues. The CDR3 coding sequence is TGTGCCAGCTCACTCGACGGGGGGACGAACACTGAAGCTTTCTTT. This encodes CASSLDGGTNTEAFF.